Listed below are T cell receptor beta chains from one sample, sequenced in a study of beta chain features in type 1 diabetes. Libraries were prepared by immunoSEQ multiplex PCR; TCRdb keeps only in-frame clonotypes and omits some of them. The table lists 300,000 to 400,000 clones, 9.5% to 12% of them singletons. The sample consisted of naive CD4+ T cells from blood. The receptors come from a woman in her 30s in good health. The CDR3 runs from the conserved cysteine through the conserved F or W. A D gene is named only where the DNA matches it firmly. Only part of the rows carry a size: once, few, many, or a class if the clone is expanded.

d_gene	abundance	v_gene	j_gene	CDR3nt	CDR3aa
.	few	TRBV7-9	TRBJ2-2	TGTGCCAGCAGCATGAGGGAGGCCGTCACCGGGGAGCTGTTTTTT	CASSMREAVTGELFF
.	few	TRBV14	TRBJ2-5	TGTGCCAGCAGCCAACGACAGAACCAAGAGACCCAGTACTTC	CASSQRQNQETQYF
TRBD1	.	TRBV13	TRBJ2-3	TGTGCCAGCAGCTCCCGACAGGGGGTTAAAGATACGCAGTATTTT	CASSSRQGVKDTQYF
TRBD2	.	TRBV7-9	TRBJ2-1	TGTGCCAGCAGCACCGGGACTAGCGGGAGTTTCTACAATGAGCAGTTCTTC	CASSTGTSGSFYNEQFF
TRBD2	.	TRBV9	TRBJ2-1	TGTGCCAGCAGCGTAGGAATAGCGGGAGGGGGGGACAATGAGCAGTTCTTC	CASSVGIAGGGDNEQFF
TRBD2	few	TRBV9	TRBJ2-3	TGTGCCAGCAGCGTAGGCCGACTAGCGGAAACAGATACGCAGTATTTT	CASSVGRLAETDTQYF
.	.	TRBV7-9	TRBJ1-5	TGTGCCAGCAGCCTAGGACACCGTAGCAATCAGCCCCAGCATTTT	CASSLGHRSNQPQHF
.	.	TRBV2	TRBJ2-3	TGTGCCAGCAGTGAGTCGCTAGCGGAGGGGGAACAGTATTTT	CASSESLAEGEQYF
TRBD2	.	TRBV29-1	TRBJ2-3	TGCAGCGTGACTAGCGGTCTCACAGATACGCAGTATTTT	CSVTSGLTDTQYF
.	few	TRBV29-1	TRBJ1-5	TGCAGCGTTGGACAGATCAATCAGCCCCAGCATTTT	CSVGQINQPQHF
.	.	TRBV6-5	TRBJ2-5	TGTGCCAGCAGCCTCGGTAGAGAGACCCAGTACTTC	CASSLGRETQYF
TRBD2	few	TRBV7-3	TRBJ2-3	TGTGCCAGCAGCTGGCTAGCGGGGACCACAGATACGCAGTATTTT	CASSWLAGTTDTQYF
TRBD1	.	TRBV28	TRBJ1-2	TGTGCCAGCACGGACAGGAGACAAGCTAACTATGGCTACACCTTC	CASTDRRQANYGYTF
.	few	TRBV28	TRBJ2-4	TGTGCCAGCAACCTGGACAGTCGAAAAAACATTCAGTACTTC	CASNLDSRKNIQYF
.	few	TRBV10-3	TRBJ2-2	TGTGCCATCAGTGAGCGGGAGCGCACCGGGGAGCTGTTTTTT	CAISERERTGELFF
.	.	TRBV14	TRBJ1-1	TGTGCCAGCAGCCAAATACTCACTGAAGCTTTCTTT	CASSQILTEAFF
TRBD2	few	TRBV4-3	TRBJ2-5	TGCGCCAGCAGCCGGAATCTAGCGGGAGGGGAGACCCAGTACTTC	CASSRNLAGGETQYF
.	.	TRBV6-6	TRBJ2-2	TGTGCCAGCATCCAAGCGACGAACACCGGGGAGCTGTTTTTT	CASIQATNTGELFF
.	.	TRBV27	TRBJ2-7	TGTGCCAGCAGTTTCCGAGGCTCCTACGAGCAGTACTTC	CASSFRGSYEQYF
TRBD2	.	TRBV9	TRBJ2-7	TGTGCCAGCAGCGTAGGTGGGGGAGCGGGGAATCCCTCTGCGCAGTACTTC	CASSVGGGAGNPSAQYF
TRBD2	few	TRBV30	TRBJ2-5	TGTGCCTGGAGTGTCCTAGCGGGAGGTCCGGAGACCCAGTACTTC	CAWSVLAGGPETQYF
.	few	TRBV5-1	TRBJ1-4	TGCGCCAGCAGCGCCACCGGGACATCTAATGAAAAACTGTTTTTT	CASSATGTSNEKLFF
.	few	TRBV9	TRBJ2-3	TGTGCCAGCAGCGTAGTGGTAGGGGGTACGCAGTATTTT	CASSVVVGGTQYF
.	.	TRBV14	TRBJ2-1	TGTGCCAGCAGCCAAGTATCCTCCTACAATGAGCAGTTCTTC	CASSQVSSYNEQFF
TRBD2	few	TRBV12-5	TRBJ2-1	TGTGCTAGTGCCAACGGGAGGTCCTCCTACAATGAGCAGTTCTTC	CASANGRSSYNEQFF
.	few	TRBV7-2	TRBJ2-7	TGTGCCAGCAGCTCCGCGGGTTACACGGGGTCCGAGCAGTACTTC	CASSSAGYTGSEQYF
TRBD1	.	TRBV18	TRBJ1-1	TGTGCCAGCTCATCGGACAGGCTTGAAGCTTTCTTT	CASSSDRLEAFF
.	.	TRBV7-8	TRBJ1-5	TGTGCCAGCAGCTTTACCGCCCGGGACTCCGGACAGCCCCAGCATTTT	CASSFTARDSGQPQHF
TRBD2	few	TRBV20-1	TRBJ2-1	TGCAGTGCTGGACTAGACGGTGAGCAGTTCTTC	CSAGLDGEQFF
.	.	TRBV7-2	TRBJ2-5	TGTGCCAGCAGCCCCCGACAGGAGGAGACCCAGTACTTC	CASSPRQEETQYF
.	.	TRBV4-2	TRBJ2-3	TGTGCCAGCAGCCAAGAGTCGTCTCGCACAGATACGCAGTATTTT	CASSQESSRTDTQYF
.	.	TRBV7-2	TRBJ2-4	TGTGCCAGCAGCTTATCCCAAGCCATTCAGTACTTC	CASSLSQAIQYF
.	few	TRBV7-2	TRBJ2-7	TGTGCCAGCACCCTTCGCCGCACAGGGTTCCACGAGCAGTACTTC	CASTLRRTGFHEQYF
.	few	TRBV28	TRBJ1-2	TGTGCCAGCAGTCCCGGACAACTGCCGGGCTACACCTTC	CASSPGQLPGYTF
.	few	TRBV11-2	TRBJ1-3	TGTGCCAGCAGCCATGCTCCGCAGCGGAACACCATATATTTT	CASSHAPQRNTIYF
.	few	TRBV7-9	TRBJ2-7	TGTGCCAGCAGCCTCCAAGAGGCCTCCTACGAGCAGTACTTC	CASSLQEASYEQYF
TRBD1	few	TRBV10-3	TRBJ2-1	TGTGCCATCCTGGCAGACAGGGTGGTATCGGGAGAGCAGTTCTTC	CAILADRVVSGEQFF